What follows is one T cell receptor (beta chain) and its context. Its binding antigen is unknown. Base qualities are not at hand, and no much larger clone is one base apart. The source of the sample is a study of human CD4 T cells and Enterobacteriaceae (dated by TCRdb to about 2020). On a FACSAria III, memory CD4+ T cells were FACS-sorted to over 95% purity, defined as all CD4+ cells except CD45RA+CCR7+CD95- naive cells. Healthy donor blood was obtained from blood donation centers in Switzerland. Positive selection with CD4 and CD14 magnetic microbeads was used to enrich total CD4+ T cells and monocytes. CD8+, CD14+, CD16+, CD56+, CD19+ and CD25-bright cells were excluded before sorting. To assess in vivo expansion of bacteria-reactive clonotypes, total memory CD4+ T cells from two blood donors were sequenced directly ex vivo. Peripheral blood mononuclear cells were isolated from donor blood using Ficoll-Paque Plus.

Study-level results and caveats: Compared with specific clonotypes, broadly cross-reactive clonotypes seemed more expanded ex vivo, with 11 of 19 and about 60% of the 34 falling in the top 5%. The reactivity of ex vivo clonotypes was inferred solely by matching the nucleotide sequences of those clonotypes to CFSE-low cultures from the same donors.

CDR1 and CDR2 (MNHEY, SVGAGI) derive from the germline V gene. V is trimmed back by 6 bases and J by 8 bases, and the junction contains 8 bases that no gene match accounts for. The CDR3 sequence holds 14 residues, the cysteine and phenylalanine included. Just CDR3 DNA is preserved here, 42 bases in frame from base 1. Deep-level sequencing was performed on ex vivo total memory CD4+ samples, with a detection sensitivity of one cell in 200,000. Genomic DNA was extracted from cell pellets with the QIAamp DNA Micro Kit, and its quantity and purity were checked by spectrophotometry. The immunoSEQ multiplex PCR assay was used to amplify TCR Vbeta CDR3 regions. The Illumina HiSeq platform was used to sequence the amplicons. Retrieved sequences were 87 nucleotides long and contained the CDR3 region. Concerning the study's data processing: A clonotype was defined as a unique productive TCR Vbeta nucleotide sequence, quantified by productive template frequency from ImmunoSEQ Analyzer V3.0. A threshold set at the top 5th percentile of each frequency-ranked repertoire was used to define expanded clonotypes. The R package fossil was used to compute repertoire overlap as Chao-Jaccard, and the R package MASS was used to visualize the overlap by nonmetric multidimensional scaling. Sourced from immuneACCESS, this table was stored by TCRdb with only in-frame sequences that have V and J called. A share of the clones is absent; for the studies checked, an unresolved V gene accounts for under half, and the remainder has no known explanation. The DNA was the basis for D and trimming; V, J and clone size are from that table. The sample table records fewer than 35,000 clones; 70% to 90% of these occur just once. The ten largest clones capture over 0.9% of the sample.

Sequencing was performed on memory CD4+ T cells from blood. The cell subset or site label, as the study defines it: total memory CD4 T cells sorted directly ex vivo, unstimulated. The sequence is built from TRBV6-5 and TRBJ2-3, with 10 bases matching TRBD2. The TCR was taken from a human donor in good health. This receptor has the CDR3 CASSATGTSATQYF. The nucleotide sequence reads as follows: TGTGCCAGCAGCGCAACCGGGACTAGCGCTACGCAGTATTTT.